A single TCR beta chain is shown here with its context. Its antigen target is currently unknown. No qualities accompany the bases; no much larger clone lies one base away. This sample stems from a study of T cell repertoires in cytomegalovirus infection (dated by TCRdb to about 2019). Notes on the research overall: Recently identified HLA-C-restricted CMV epitopes, whose presentation resists viral immunomodulation, were targeted by peptide stimulations together with well-studied HLA-B-restricted epitopes. The HLA type of each donor mattered for the analysis, because public TCR beta signatures pointed to carriage of CMV infection along with the matching HLA type. Paper-wide results and their limitations: In the ex vivo response, HLA-C-restricted CMV-specific TCR beta clonotypes were dominant, and in two of eight donors the single most frequent clonotype came from this HLA-C-restricted group. Carriers of CMV infection plus the relevant HLA type were discriminated by the cumulative frequency of public TCR beta family members in the study cohort and in an independent approximately 350-donor cohort.

The sequencer listed for this sample is Illumina HiSeq 1500. The public reads were reanalyzed by TCRdb: fastp trimming at Q25, MiXCR alignment, in-frame beta chains only. All rows with the same CDR3 protein become a single entry with the most common DNA and genes. Recorded for this sample are roughly 500,000 distinct CDR3 sequences; 33% of them occurred a single time. About a sixth of the sample comes from the top ten. V trim: 6 bases; J trim: 0 bases; unmatched bases: 7. CDR1 and CDR2 (SEHNR, FQNEAQ) derive from the germline V gene (reference sequence). The CDR3 numbers 15 residues from cysteine through phenylalanine. Kept here is only the CDR3 DNA, which spans 45 bases and is read in frame from base 1. The treatment or condition label here, explained by the study, means: in vitro stimulation with specific CMV peptide epitopes to enrich CMV-specific T cells.

This chain is built from TRBV7-9 and TRBJ1-1, with 7 middle bases fitting TRBD1. This specimen consisted of cultured PBMCs, obtained from culture after CMV antigen stimulation. This TCR was recovered from a human donor in good health (CMV status not recorded). Some clones in this sample may be carry-over from other donors' samples. CDR3 protein: CASRLQGTLNTEAFF. At the DNA level, the sequence is TGTGCCAGCAGGCTACAGGGGACTCTGAACACTGAAGCTTTCTTT.